Following are 25 T cell receptor beta chains from one sample sequenced in a study of vaccination and CD4 T cells after COVID-19. Sequenced with the Oncomine TCR Beta short-read assay was DNA taken from cultured CD4+ T cells. MiXCR was run by TCRdb on the PCR reads, yielding one entry per CDR3 protein. The table has some 8,200 distinct CDR3 sequences, 65% seen once. The treatment here: roughly 10-day PBMC culture with coronavirus spike peptide pools or control peptides (ViraFEST assay). No antigens are known for them. The sample comprised CD4+ T cells from blood, cultured in vitro. These receptors were collected from a human donor who had recovered from COVID-19.

This clonotype was detected once. This chain uses TRBV28 with TRBJ2-5; 12 bases align to TRBD2. Unmatched junction bases numbered 7, after V lost 5 bases and J lost 0 bases. Germline lookup yields CDR1 MDHEN and CDR2 SYDVKM. This CDR3 contains 17 residues. The CDR3: CASSPSTSGRYQETQYF. CDR3 DNA: TGTGCCAGCAGTCCCAGTACTAGCGGGAGGTACCAAGAGACCCAGTACTTC.

V is TRBV5-4 and J is TRBJ2-7, with D maybe TRBD1 (6 bases). The germline V and J ends were trimmed by 3 bases and 2 bases, with 12 bases remaining between them. CDR3 length equals 14 residues. Germline CDR1 is SGHNT and CDR2 is YYREEE (reference sequence). This CDR3 reads CASSSPTGAYEQYF. CDR3 nucleotide sequence: TGTGCCAGCAGCTCTCCGACAGGAGCCTACGAGCAGTACTTC.

A remark on this clonotype: The final CDR3 position lacks the conserved phenylalanine or tryptophan, pointing to a likely read error. The chain employs TRBV6-1 and TRBJ1-1, with 7 bases identical to TRBD1. V was pared by 10 bases and J by 1 base, with 15 bases of the junction left unmatched. The CDR3 totals 16 residues. Germline CDR1 is MNHNS and CDR2 is SASEGT. CDR3 sequence reads: CATRRLLGGANTEAFL. DNA of the CDR3: TGTGCCACCCGAAGACTCCTAGGGGGCGCGAACACTGAAGCTTTCCTT.

The genes are TRBV20-1 and TRBJ1-6, with 8 bases identical to TRBD1. V dropped 5 bases and J dropped 1; count of bases not matched to a gene: 13. CDR1 DFQATT and CDR2 SNEGSKA come from the germline V gene (reference sequence). The CDR3 has 18 residues. CDR3 region: CSARRGAGGASYNSPLHF. For the CDR3, the DNA is TGCAGTGCTCGCAGGGGGGCAGGGGGCGCGTCCTATAATTCACCCCTCCACTTT.

The V call is TRBV6-1, the J call TRBJ2-3; TRBD2 agrees at 11 bases. Germline trimming cut 7 bases from V and 4 bases from J; bases unmatched to any gene: 4. Per germline, CDR1 MNHNS and CDR2 SASEGT. The CDR3 covers 14 residues. CDR3 bases: TGTGCCAGCACCGAACTAGCGGGAGCAGATACGCAGTATTTT. Amino acids: CASTELAGADTQYF.

The genes are TRBV20-1 and TRBJ1-2; D gene unclear. V was cut by 0 bases and J by 4 bases, with 15 bases left in between. From germline, CDR1 is DFQATT and CDR2 SNEGSKA (reference sequence). The CDR3 sequence is 15 residues long. The DNA of the CDR3 is TGCAGTGCTAGAGATCACGTGACAAGGATCTATGGCTACACCTTC. Translating it yields CSARDHVTRIYGYTF.

The chain is built from TRBV24-1 and TRBJ1-5; no clear D gene. The CDR3 contains 19 residues. Germline CDR1 KGHDR, CDR2 SFDVKD. V lost 4 bases and J lost 0, with 21 bases in between. CDR3: CATSDIRPRLYYSNQPQHF. The CDR3 bases are TGTGCCACCAGTGACATCAGGCCGCGATTGTATTATAGCAATCAGCCCCAGCATTTT.

By sample fraction, this clonotype is large. The chain employs TRBV6-1 and TRBJ2-2; D ambiguous. The CDR3 sequence is 14 residues long. CDR1 MNHNS and CDR2 SASEGT come from the germline V gene. V was shortened by 5 bases and J by 6 bases, with 13 bases between the two germline ends. The CDR3 DNA reads TGTGCCAGCAGTAAGGGCCCGACACCCGGGGAGCTGTTTTTT. This encodes CASSKGPTPGELFF.

This clonotype was counted between two and nine times. The chain combines TRBV6-5 with TRBJ2-2; D possibly corresponds to TRBD1 (6 bases). This CDR3 spans 15 amino acids. The germline gives CDR1 MNHEY, CDR2 SVGAGI. Deletions cut 4 bases from V and 4 bases from J, with 13 bases between. The CDR3 sequence is CASSSYRAPTGELFF. DNA for the CDR3: TGTGCCAGCAGTTCATACAGGGCCCCCACCGGGGAGCTGTTTTTT.

This chain's CDR3 is CASSEPLAGLGNEQFF. The CDR3 DNA sequence: TGTGCCAGCAGTGAACCTCTGGCGGGGCTGGGGAATGAGCAGTTCTTC. The chain employs TRBV2 and TRBJ2-1; D possibly corresponds to TRBD2 (6 bases). V lost 2 bases, J lost 7 bases, and 18 bases lay in between. CDR1 is SNHLY and CDR2 is FYNNEI in the germline V gene. The CDR3 runs 16 residues.

This clonotype was seen a few times. The J gene is TRBJ1-2, the V gene TRBV7-8; tentative D call: TRBD1 (6 bases). The CDR3 consists of 14 residues. Trimming pared 2 bases from V and 4 bases from J, leaving 11 bases between. Germline V CDR1 and CDR2: SGHVS, FQNEAQ. The CDR3 DNA sequence: TGTGCCAGCAGCTTACTTACAGGGAGCTATGGCTACACCTTC. It codes for CASSLLTGSYGYTF. Variable domain in full (rest from reference TRBV7-8 and TRBJ1-2): GAGVSQSPRYKVAKRGQDVALRCDPISGHVSLFWYQQALGQGPEFLTYFQNEAQLDKSGLPSDRFFAERPEGSVSTLKIQRTQQEDSAVYLCASSLLTGSYGYTFGSGTRLTVV.

The chain carries TRBV2 and TRBJ2-7; D is unclear. The germline gives CDR1 SNHLY, CDR2 FYNNEI. V was trimmed by 4 bases and J by 5 bases, leaving 12 bases between them. This CDR3 is 13 amino acids long. CDR3 in DNA: TGTGCCAGCAGTGCGGGCCCGCGTCACGAGCAGTACTTC. It specifies CASSAGPRHEQYF.

Comment on this clonotype: An end of the junction differs from the germline gene, which may be a read error. The chain has TRBV7-6 and TRBJ2-1; TRBD1 aligns across 9 bases. Germline assignment: CDR1 SGHVS and CDR2 FNYEAQ. The CDR3 length is 15 residues. The CDR3, as DNA: TGTACCAGCAGCTCTACCGGGACAGGGTACAATGAGCAGTTCTTC. Translating gives CTSSSTGTGYNEQFF.

This chain links TRBV9 with TRBJ1-6, with D uncertain. Germline CDR1 SGDLS, CDR2 YYNGEE. CDR3 size: 16 residues. V gave up 0 bases and J gave up 0 bases, with 7 bases separating them. CDR3 sequence reads: CASSVGGSSYNSPLHF. The CDR3 DNA reads as TGTGCCAGCAGCGTAGGAGGGAGCTCCTATAATTCACCCCTCCACTTT. Combining the CDR3 with reference TRBV9 and TRBJ1-6 gives the whole variable domain DSGVTQTPKHLITATGQRVTLRCSPRSGDLSVYWYQQSLDQGLQFLIQYYNGEERAKGNILERFSAQQFPDLHSELNLSSLELGDSALYFCASSVGGSSYNSPLHFGNGTRLTVT.

The chain employs TRBV7-9 and TRBJ1-1, with D perhaps matching TRBD1 (5 bases). Trimming shortened V by 2 bases and J by 4 bases, and 14 bases separated the two germline ends. The CDR3 consists of 15 residues. Germline CDR1 reads SEHNR; CDR2 reads FQNEAQ (reference sequence). This chain's CDR3 is CASSLQGGRFTEAFF. The CDR3 nucleotides read TGTGCCAGCAGCTTACAGGGTGGGAGATTCACTGAAGCTTTCTTT.

This sequence joins TRBV6-2 or TRBV6-3 and TRBJ1-2, with D unresolved. The V gene's germline CDR1 is MNHEY and CDR2 SVGEGT. Trimming cost V 5 bases and J 6 bases, with 16 bases left between them. CDR3 length equals 14 residues. CDR3 DNA sequence: TGTGCCAGCAGTGCTACGGGTCTCAGGAATGGCTACACCTTC. This sequence encodes CASSATGLRNGYTF.

Concerning this clonotype: Just one base apart from a much larger clone, this may be a read error. The chain combines TRBV10-3 with TRBJ2-3, with D perhaps TRBD1 (7 bases). V was trimmed by 7 bases and J by 6 bases, leaving 17 bases between them. The CDR3 totals 14 residues. Per the germline V gene, CDR1 is ENHRY and CDR2 is SYGVKD. DNA for the CDR3: TGTGCCATCATGGCTAGCAGGGGGGAGGATACGCAGTATTTT. Its protein product is CAIMASRGEDTQYF.

In its sample, this clonotype was seen a few times. CDR3 residues: CASSWTPGQGAIYTDTQYF. The CDR3 coding sequence is TGTGCCAGCAGCTGGACACCGGGACAGGGGGCAATATACACAGATACGCAGTATTTT. V is TRBV11-3 and J is TRBJ2-3; 12 bases map to TRBD1. The germline CDR1 and CDR2 sequences are SGHNT and YENEEA. The CDR3 length is 19 residues. The ends lost 4 bases at V and 2 bases at J; junction bases unmatched: 13.

The J gene is TRBJ2-1, the V gene TRBV20-1; maybe TRBD1 (6 bases). Per the germline V gene, CDR1 is DFQATT and CDR2 is SNEGSKA (reference sequence). V was cut by 0 bases and J by 0 bases, with 18 bases left in between. This CDR3 has 18 amino acids. CDR3 amino acids: CSARDLQPGRGSYNEQFF. CDR3 DNA: TGCAGTGCTAGAGATCTACAACCAGGCAGGGGCTCCTACAATGAGCAGTTCTTC.

The chain combines TRBV11-2 with TRBJ2-2; D is undetermined. CDR1 and CDR2 from the germline V gene are SGHAT and FQNNGV. CDR3 length equals 12 residues. Trimming stripped 0 bases from V and 9 bases from J, with 5 bases between. The CDR3 DNA sequence: TGTGCCAGCAGCTTAGACGGTTGGGAGCTGTTTTTT. This gives the protein CASSLDGWELFF. Combining the CDR3 with reference TRBV11-2 and TRBJ2-2 gives the whole variable domain EAGVAQSPRYKIIEKRQSVAFWCNPISGHATLYWYQQILGQGPKLLIQFQNNGVVDDSQLPKDRFSAERLKGVDSTLKIQPAKLEDSAVYLCASSLDGWELFFGEGSRLTVL.

The V call is TRBV3-1, the J call TRBJ1-1, with D possibly matching TRBD1 (5 bases). The length of the CDR3 is 16 residues. V was cut by 4 bases and J by 7 bases, with 22 bases left in between. Germline CDR1 reads LGHDT; CDR2 reads YNNKEL (reference sequence). CDR3 sequence (DNA): TGTGCCAGCAGCCCTCATAACCCGGGACTTCTAGGTGAAGCTTTCTTT. Translating it yields CASSPHNPGLLGEAFF.

This clonotype was counted only a few times. The J gene is TRBJ1-5, the V gene TRBV20-1; tentatively, D is TRBD1 (5 bases). From germline, CDR1 is DFQATT and CDR2 SNEGSKA (reference sequence). The ends were cut back, 3 bases at V and 4 bases at J, with 10 bases in the middle. The CDR3 sequence is 13 residues long. The CDR3, as DNA: TGCAGTGCTAGCCCCGGGGGTAATCAGCCCCAGCATTTT. Translated, it gives CSASPGGNQPQHF.

The chain carries TRBV14 and TRBJ2-2; no clear D gene. Germline V gene lookup returns CDR1 SGHDN and CDR2 FVKESK. The V end lost 4 bases, the J end lost 1 base, and 7 bases lay between the germline ends. This CDR3 has 14 amino acids. The CDR3 loop is CASSRSMNTGELFF. The CDR3, as DNA: TGTGCCAGCAGCCGGAGCATGAACACCGGGGAGCTGTTTTTT.

The chain uses TRBV2 and TRBJ2-7, with unresolved D. Deletions cut 4 bases from V and 0 bases from J, with 7 bases between. The CDR3 covers 13 residues. Germline loops: CDR1 SNHLY, CDR2 FYNNEI. Written as DNA, the CDR3 is TGTGCCAGCAGTGCAGACGGCTCCTACGAGCAGTACTTC. Its protein is CASSADGSYEQYF.

Relative to its sample, this clonotype is hyperexpanded. This chain uses TRBV11-3 with TRBJ2-5, with D hard to call. CDR3 length: 12 amino acids. The germline gives CDR1 SGHNT, CDR2 YENEEA. Trimming took 4 bases from V and 5 from J, leaving 8 bases between them. The CDR3 region has the DNA TGTGCCAGCAGCTCCGGAGCGGAGACCCAGTACTTC. Protein: CASSSGAETQYF.